Listed below are T cell receptor beta chains from one sample, sequenced in a study of vaccination effects on CD4 cells after COVID-19. Clones were sequenced by immunoSEQ multiplex PCR, and TCRdb holds only the in-frame ones, with some missing. The sample records roughly 68,000 clones, 74% being singletons. No antigen is known for these receptors. Specimen: CD4+ T cells from PBMCs cultured with HCoV-229E spike peptides, collected after COVID-19 vaccination. The source is a human donor who received a COVID-19 vaccine. Each CDR3 is given with its conserved first and last residue. A D gene is named only where the DNA matches it firmly. The size of a clone is reported for some rows only, either as once, few or many, or as a class for expanded clones.

v_call	clone_size	d_call	j_call	cdr3_aa	cdr3_nt
TRBV4-2	few	NA	TRBJ1-6	CASSPEGYNSPLHF	TGTGCCAGCAGCCCCGAAGGGTATAATTCACCCCTCCACTTT
TRBV6-5	NA	TRBD1	TRBJ2-1	CASSYTGTEDEQFF	TGTGCCAGCAGTTACACGGGGACAGAGGATGAGCAGTTCTTC
TRBV28	once	NA	TRBJ1-2	CASSPQNRAPPGYTF	TGTGCCAGCAGTCCCCAGAACCGGGCCCCTCCTGGCTACACCTTC
TRBV7-2	NA	TRBD2	TRBJ2-1	CASSLSAGGVGEQFF	TGTGCCAGCAGCTTATCCGCGGGGGGCGTCGGGGAGCAGTTCTTC
TRBV6-5	NA	NA	TRBJ1-5	CASREGGSGNQPQHF	TGTGCCAGCAGGGAGGGGGGGTCTGGCAATCAGCCCCAGCATTTT
TRBV5-1	NA	NA	TRBJ1-1	CASSFTGNTEAFF	TGCGCCAGCAGCTTCACAGGTAACACTGAAGCTTTCTTT
TRBV7-3	once	TRBD2	TRBJ2-3	CASSLTPLADNTDTQYF	TGTGCCAGCAGCTTAACTCCCCTAGCGGATAACACAGATACGCAGTATTTT
TRBV3-1/TRBV3-2	once	NA	TRBJ2-1	CASSQNVQGRRYNEQFF	TGTGCCAGCAGCCAAAACGTCCAGGGGCGCCGCTACAATGAGCAGTTCTTC
TRBV6-5	NA	NA	TRBJ1-2	CASSYPSGGYTF	TGTGCCAGCAGTTACCCCAGCGGGGGCTACACCTTC
TRBV19	NA	TRBD1	TRBJ1-4	CASSRDRGVNEKLFF	TGTGCCAGTAGTCGTGACAGGGGAGTAAATGAAAAACTGTTTTTT
TRBV24-1	NA	TRBD1	TRBJ1-2	CATSDSRRGPGGGYTF	TGTGCCACCAGTGATTCCCGCAGGGGGCCCGGTGGAGGCTACACCTTC
TRBV6-5	NA	TRBD1	TRBJ1-5	CASTSRDRTNQPQHF	TGTGCCAGCACAAGCCGGGACAGGACCAATCAGCCCCAGCATTTT
TRBV3-1/TRBV3-2	NA	NA	TRBJ2-3	CASSQEYRTVSDTQYF	TGTGCCAGCAGCCAAGAGTACAGGACGGTGTCAGATACGCAGTATTTT
TRBV18	NA	NA	TRBJ1-1	CASSPDQDTEAFF	TGTGCCAGCTCACCGGACCAGGACACTGAAGCTTTCTTT
TRBV30	NA	TRBD1	TRBJ2-2	CAWIPPGQGFTGELFF	TGTGCCTGGATCCCTCCGGGACAGGGTTTTACCGGGGAGCTGTTTTTT
TRBV7-9	NA	TRBD1	TRBJ1-5	CASSFSGQGEPQHF	TGTGCCAGCAGCTTTTCAGGACAGGGCGAGCCCCAGCATTTT
TRBV12-3/TRBV12-4	NA	NA	TRBJ1-5	CASSLVIEPQHF	TGTGCCAGCAGTTTAGTAATAGAGCCCCAGCATTTT
TRBV3-1/TRBV3-2	few	NA	TRBJ2-1	CASSQDWEGQFF	TGTGCCAGCAGCCAAGATTGGGAAGGGCAGTTCTTC
TRBV2	few	NA	TRBJ1-4	CASSAGNEKLFF	TGTGCCAGCAGCGCTGGAAATGAAAAACTGTTTTTT
TRBV6-5	few	NA	TRBJ1-3	CASSYGVSSSGNTIYF	TGTGCCAGCAGTTACGGGGTGTCCAGCTCTGGAAACACCATATATTTT
TRBV7-3	NA	NA	TRBJ1-4	CASSSTRGTNEKLFF	TGTGCCAGCAGCTCGACCAGGGGAACTAATGAAAAACTGTTTTTT
TRBV7-9	NA	NA	TRBJ1-1	CASSLSSTEAFF	TGTGCCAGCAGCCTGAGTTCCACTGAAGCTTTCTTT
TRBV7-2	NA	TRBD2	TRBJ2-5	CASSNVAGGPNQETQYF	TGTGCCAGCAGCAACGTGGCGGGGGGCCCTAACCAAGAGACCCAGTACTTC
TRBV7-9	NA	TRBD1	TRBJ2-5	CASSLTGGQETQYF	TGTGCCAGCAGCCTAACAGGGGGGCAAGAGACCCAGTACTTC
TRBV24-1	NA	TRBD2	TRBJ2-1	CATSVSGGALGEQFF	TGTGCCACCAGTGTGTCGGGGGGGGCCTTGGGTGAGCAGTTCTTC
TRBV4-1	few	TRBD1	TRBJ1-4	CASSRETGTNEKLFF	TGCGCCAGCAGCAGGGAGACAGGGACCAATGAAAAACTGTTTTTT
TRBV4-3	once	NA	TRBJ2-3	CASSPARGTSTDTQYF	TGCGCCAGCAGCCCGGCGCGGGGTACGAGCACAGATACGCAGTATTTT
TRBV3-1/TRBV3-2	once	NA	TRBJ2-5	CASSHRRGLLGETQYF	TGTGCCAGCAGCCACAGACGGGGACTCCTGGGGGAGACCCAGTACTTC
TRBV6-5	NA	TRBD1	TRBJ1-1	CASRPTGDTEAFF	TGTGCCAGCAGGCCGACAGGGGACACTGAAGCTTTCTTT
TRBV24-1	NA	TRBD1	TRBJ2-5	CATSDRDRGTETQYF	TGTGCCACCAGTGACCGGGACAGGGGAACAGAGACCCAGTACTTC
TRBV18	NA	TRBD2	TRBJ2-1	CASSPLPPQRGYNEQFF	TGTGCCAGCTCACCTCTTCCGCCCCAGCGGGGATACAATGAGCAGTTCTTC
TRBV2	once	TRBD1	TRBJ2-5	CASRNQGVRQETQYF	TGTGCCAGCAGGAACCAGGGGGTAAGACAAGAGACCCAGTACTTC
TRBV6-2/TRBV6-3	NA	NA	TRBJ2-2	CASSSTRSANTGELFF	TGTGCCAGCAGTTCGACTCGGAGCGCTAACACCGGGGAGCTGTTTTTT
TRBV30	NA	NA	TRBJ2-6	CACPRAPSAGANVLTF	TGTGCCTGTCCTAGGGCACCTTCTGCTGGGGCCAACGTCCTGACTTTC
TRBV10-3	NA	TRBD2	TRBJ2-3	CAIQAGGPTDTQYF	TGTGCCATCCAAGCGGGGGGGCCAACAGATACGCAGTATTTT
TRBV10-3	NA	NA	TRBJ2-3	CAISVIVGTDTQYF	TGTGCCATCAGTGTAATAGTAGGCACAGATACGCAGTATTTT
TRBV2	NA	NA	TRBJ1-6	CASRTPRVNSPLHF	TGTGCCAGCAGGACCCCAAGGGTGAATTCACCCCTCCACTTT
TRBV6-5	NA	NA	TRBJ1-1	CASSSANTEAFF	TGTGCCAGCAGCTCCGCGAACACTGAAGCTTTCTTT
TRBV5-6	NA	TRBD1	TRBJ2-2	CASSLGGTGYNTGELFF	TGTGCCAGCAGCTTGGGTGGGACAGGCTACAACACCGGGGAGCTGTTTTTT
TRBV2	NA	TRBD2	TRBJ2-3	CASSEARSGGALDTQYF	TGTGCCAGCAGTGAAGCGCGAAGCGGGGGGGCGCTCGATACGCAGTATTTT
TRBV6-5	NA	NA	TRBJ2-6	CASRWTASGANVLTF	TGTGCCAGCAGATGGACAGCCTCTGGGGCCAACGTCCTGACTTTC
TRBV5-1	once	TRBD1	TRBJ1-3	CASSPRTGSGNTIYF	TGCGCCAGCAGCCCCAGGACAGGTTCAGGAAACACCATATATTTT
TRBV6-6	NA	NA	TRBJ2-3	CASKERAGDTQYF	TGTGCCAGCAAAGAGCGGGCTGGGGATACGCAGTATTTT
TRBV10-2	NA	NA	TRBJ2-1	CASSRDYYNEQFF	TGCGCCAGCAGTCGTGACTACTACAATGAGCAGTTCTTC
TRBV9	NA	NA	TRBJ2-1	CASSVGGLPTYNEQFF	TGTGCCAGCAGCGTAGGAGGGCTCCCAACCTACAATGAGCAGTTCTTC
TRBV9	few	NA	TRBJ2-2	CASRSGLDTGELFF	TGTGCCAGCAGATCAGGGCTGGACACCGGGGAGCTGTTTTTT
TRBV18	few	NA	TRBJ2-1	CASSPPIF	TGTGCCAGCTCACCGCCCATCTTC
TRBV19	NA	TRBD1	TRBJ1-1	CASSIGTGAFF	TGTGCCAGTAGTATTGGGACAGGAGCTTTCTTT
TRBV3-1/TRBV3-2	NA	TRBD1	TRBJ2-1	CASSRNRGTEQFF	TGTGCCAGCAGCCGGAACAGGGGAACGGAGCAGTTCTTC
TRBV18	few	TRBD1	TRBJ1-5	CASSPGTANQPQHF	TGTGCCAGCTCACCCGGGACAGCTAATCAGCCCCAGCATTTT
TRBV6-2/TRBV6-3	NA	NA	TRBJ2-1	CASSYAGGRSEQFF	TGTGCCAGCAGTTACGCGGGCGGACGTAGTGAGCAGTTCTTC
TRBV10-3	NA	NA	TRBJ1-1	CDKGVVGNTEAFF	TGCGACAAGGGGGTAGTGGGGAACACTGAAGCTTTCTTT
TRBV30	NA	TRBD2	TRBJ2-3	CAWSVIAGGHADTQYF	TGTGCCTGGAGTGTAATCGCGGGGGGGCATGCAGATACGCAGTATTTT
TRBV12-5	few	TRBD1	TRBJ2-5	CASGLNRGETQYF	TGTGCTAGTGGTTTGAACAGGGGAGAGACCCAGTACTTC
TRBV7-6	NA	TRBD2	TRBJ2-3	CASSSRQGGTDTQYF	TGTGCCAGCAGCTCAAGGCAGGGAGGGACAGATACGCAGTATTTT